This is a list of T cell receptor beta chains from one sample in a study of identical twins. In TCRdb, the 5' RACE reads were re-called with MiXCR into one record per CDR3 protein. The table shows a few hundred thousand distinct CDR3 sequences, with about 8.9% occurring only once. These data were also reused for a study on yellow fever vaccine responses in identical twins.

The specimen sequenced was CD8+ T cells sorted from blood. Receptors originate from a woman younger than 35 in good health. Each CDR3 is given without its conserved first and last residue.

v_gene	j_gene	CDR3aa
TRBV29-1	TRBJ2-7	SVEDGQTDSYEQY
TRBV7-9	TRBJ2-2	ASSLVSGELF
TRBV2	TRBJ1-4	ASRLDIANEKLF
TRBV20-1	TRBJ2-7	SARDPFTYEQY
TRBV12-3/TRBV12-4	TRBJ2-7	ASSLAVTYEQY
TRBV27	TRBJ2-5	ASSPGKETQY
TRBV4-3	TRBJ2-1	ASSLERQLGNEQF
TRBV2	TRBJ1-1	ASTGTRGTEAF
TRBV7-9	TRBJ2-5	ASSSGRVETQY
TRBV12-3/TRBV12-4	TRBJ2-1	ASSLMGQGHNEQF
TRBV19	TRBJ1-5	ASSWENSNQPQH
TRBV30	TRBJ2-3	AWTAYTDTQY
TRBV7-9	TRBJ2-7	ASSLEAGDKRYEQY
TRBV7-6	TRBJ2-3	ASSLAILTSSSTDTQY
TRBV12-3/TRBV12-4	TRBJ2-6	ASSLGGANVLT
TRBV7-6	TRBJ1-1	ASSLAGGNTEAF
TRBV20-1	TRBJ2-7	CARPPPRDSERGEQY
TRBV6-2/TRBV6-3	TRBJ2-7	ASSRLAGTYEQY
TRBV7-3	TRBJ2-7	ASSSGDSGEQY
TRBV5-4	TRBJ2-1	ASSYLGGQAEQF
TRBV6-1	TRBJ2-2	ASSEGRGATGELF
TRBV29-1	TRBJ1-1	SALTWEYTEAF
TRBV4-3	TRBJ2-3	ASSQAVTDTQY
TRBV6-5	TRBJ1-1	ASSYSAGDDGGDTEAF
TRBV7-8	TRBJ2-1	ASSLMERGGYNEQF
TRBV4-3	TRBJ2-3	ASSQDGVSTDTQY
TRBV6-5	TRBJ2-5	ASSSQRTGLETQY
TRBV4-1	TRBJ2-2	ASSQDGSLVTGELF
TRBV6-6	TRBJ2-7	ASSSSQGWEQY
TRBV12-3/TRBV12-4	TRBJ1-1	ASSPPIFPANVF
TRBV15	TRBJ2-3	ATRALAGGPDTQY
TRBV5-1	TRBJ1-4	ASSPKTGLGEKLF
TRBV7-9	TRBJ2-3	ASSVAENTQY
TRBV29-1	TRBJ2-3	SAPSGSGSTDTQY
TRBV3-1	TRBJ2-5	ASSQDDLERGHQETQY
TRBV6-5	TRBJ2-5	ASSYSNGMNQETQY
TRBV6-5	TRBJ2-1	ASRLTGERNEQF
TRBV3-1	TRBJ2-3	ASSPKPATTDTQY
TRBV24-1	TRBJ1-1	ATSDSAGAEAF
TRBV4-3	TRBJ1-2	ASSQDLGGYYGYT
TRBV20-1	TRBJ2-3	SAPSKRLLAGGHPDTQY